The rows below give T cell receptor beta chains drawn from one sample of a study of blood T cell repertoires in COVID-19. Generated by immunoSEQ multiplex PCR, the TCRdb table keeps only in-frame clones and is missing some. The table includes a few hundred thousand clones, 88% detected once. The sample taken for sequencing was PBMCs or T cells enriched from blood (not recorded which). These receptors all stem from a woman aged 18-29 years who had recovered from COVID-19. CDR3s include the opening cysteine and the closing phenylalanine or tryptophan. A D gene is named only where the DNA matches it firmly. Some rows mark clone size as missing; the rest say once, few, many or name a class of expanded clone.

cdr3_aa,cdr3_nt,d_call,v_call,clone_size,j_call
CSVDRFVEHEAFF,TGCAGCGTTGATAGGTTCGTGGAGCATGAAGCTTTCTTT,.,TRBV29-1,.,TRBJ1-1
CASSVGVSGNTIYF,TGTGCCAGCAGCGTGGGAGTTTCTGGAAACACCATATATTTT,.,TRBV9,.,TRBJ1-3
CASRGQAPGDEQYF,TGTGCCAGCAGGGGGCAGGCCCCTGGGGACGAGCAGTACTTC,.,TRBV6-5,.,TRBJ2-7
CASSASGGDGYTF,TGTGCCAGCAGCGCCTCGGGGGGGGATGGCTACACCTTC,.,TRBV9,.,TRBJ1-2
CASGTGQGAYEQYF,TGTGCCAGCGGGACCGGACAGGGGGCTTACGAGCAGTACTTC,TRBD1,TRBV5-4,.,TRBJ2-7
CASSLRSYEQYF,TGTGCCAGCAGCTTACGTTCCTACGAGCAGTACTTC,.,TRBV7-8,.,TRBJ2-7
CASRPQLIVHEQYF,TGTGCCAGCAGGCCCCAACTTATCGTCCACGAGCAGTACTTC,.,TRBV6-5,.,TRBJ2-7
CASSLHTGGSYEQYF,TGTGCCAGCAGCCTACATACAGGGGGTTCCTACGAGCAGTACTTC,TRBD1,TRBV6-5,.,TRBJ2-7
CASSEYGQGADYGYTF,TGTGCCAGCAGTGAATATGGACAGGGGGCAGACTATGGCTACACCTTC,TRBD1,TRBV25-1,.,TRBJ1-2
CASRSYRGRETQYF,TGTGCCAGCAGATCGTACAGGGGGCGGGAGACCCAGTACTTC,TRBD1,TRBV7-9,once,TRBJ2-5
CASAPWVQGSDTQYF,TGTGCCAGCGCCCCCTGGGTTCAGGGGTCAGATACGCAGTATTTT,.,TRBV6-5,.,TRBJ2-3
CASSAHPGSTNTIYF,TGTGCCAGCAGCGCCCACCCGGGGTCCACGAACACCATATATTTT,.,TRBV9,once,TRBJ1-3
CASSVDSPSTDTQYF,TGTGCCAGCAGCGTAGATAGCCCTAGCACAGATACGCAGTATTTT,.,TRBV9,.,TRBJ2-3
CASSYMRFDTGELFF,TGTGCCAGCAGTTATATGAGGTTCGACACCGGGGAGCTGTTTTTT,.,TRBV6-2/TRBV6-3,.,TRBJ2-2
CASSQDLTGAGEKLFF,TGTGCCAGCAGCCAAGACTTGACAGGGGCGGGTGAAAAACTGTTTTTT,TRBD1,TRBV5-4,.,TRBJ1-4
CASSARQLNYGYTF,TGTGCCAGCAGCGCCCGACAGCTTAACTATGGCTACACCTTC,.,TRBV5-8,.,TRBJ1-2
CASSSTGNTEAFF,TGTGCCAGCAGCTCGACAGGGAACACTGAAGCTTTCTTT,.,TRBV3-1/TRBV3-2,.,TRBJ1-1
CASGGSSGNTIYF,TGCGCCAGCGGAGGGAGCTCTGGAAACACCATATATTTT,.,TRBV5-1,few,TRBJ1-3
CASSLAGNTIYF,TGTGCCAGCAGTTTAGCGGGAAACACCATATATTTT,.,TRBV28,.,TRBJ1-3
CASSVKTGHEQYF,TGTGCCAGCAGCGTCAAAACAGGCCACGAGCAGTACTTC,.,TRBV6-6,.,TRBJ2-7
CASSNRGNQPQHF,TGTGCCAGTTCTAACAGGGGGAATCAGCCCCAGCATTTT,TRBD1,TRBV19,.,TRBJ1-5
CASSPGRQENSPLHF,TGTGCCAGCTCACCAGGACGACAGGAAAATTCACCCCTCCACTTT,.,TRBV18,.,TRBJ1-6
CAIRLAGDTDTQYF,TGTGCCATCAGGCTAGCGGGGGACACAGATACGCAGTATTTT,TRBD2,TRBV10-3,.,TRBJ2-3
CASSLGQGVGEQFF,TGTGCCAGCAGCCTGGGACAGGGAGTAGGTGAGCAGTTCTTC,TRBD1,TRBV3-1/TRBV3-2,.,TRBJ2-1
CAISVGQGNTEAFF,TGTGCCATCAGTGTGGGGCAGGGAAACACTGAAGCTTTCTTT,.,TRBV10-3,.,TRBJ1-1
CASRDGENTEAFF,TGTGCCAGCAGAGACGGGGAGAACACTGAAGCTTTCTTT,.,TRBV7-9,.,TRBJ1-1
CASSPPNHAQGNYGYTF,TGTGCCAGCTCACCACCGAACCACGCACAGGGTAACTATGGCTACACCTTC,.,TRBV18,.,TRBJ1-2
CASSLGQRGSYNEQFF,TGTGCCAGCAGCTTGGGTCAGCGGGGAAGTTACAATGAGCAGTTCTTC,TRBD2,TRBV5-4,.,TRBJ2-1
CASSLVYPGQNNSPLHF,TGTGCCAGCAGCTTGGTATATCCGGGACAGAACAATTCACCCCTCCACTTT,TRBD1,TRBV5-5,.,TRBJ1-6
CASSWIGQAGYGYTF,TGCGCCAGCAGCTGGATCGGACAGGCGGGGTATGGCTACACCTTC,TRBD1,TRBV5-1,.,TRBJ1-2
CAWSVLSTGVAFF,TGTGCCTGGAGTGTATTATCCACAGGGGTAGCTTTCTTT,TRBD1,TRBV30,.,TRBJ1-1
CASSLVGTGILDTQYF,TGCGCCAGCAGCTTGGTTGGGACAGGGATATTGGATACGCAGTATTTT,TRBD1,TRBV5-1,.,TRBJ2-3
CASSSKVGGRYTGELFF,TGTGCCAGCAGCTCTAAAGTAGGGGGACGATACACCGGGGAGCTGTTTTTT,.,TRBV9,.,TRBJ2-2
CAIRGQDTEAFF,TGTGCCATACGGGGACAGGACACTGAAGCTTTCTTT,TRBD1,TRBV10-3,once,TRBJ1-1
CASSLGQVGDGYTF,TGCGCCAGCAGCTTGGGACAGGTCGGCGATGGCTACACCTTC,.,TRBV5-1,.,TRBJ1-2
CASSQGWAGGRRETQYF,TGCGCCAGCAGCCAAGGTTGGGCAGGGGGGAGACGAGAGACCCAGTACTTC,.,TRBV4-1,.,TRBJ2-5
CSVEDRGGEGTEAFF,TGCAGCGTTGAAGATCGGGGGGGCGAGGGCACTGAAGCTTTCTTT,.,TRBV29-1,once,TRBJ1-1
CASSYRDFQETQYF,TGTGCCAGCAGTTATAGGGACTTCCAAGAGACCCAGTACTTC,.,TRBV28,few,TRBJ2-5
CASGGGTGREKLFF,TGTGCCAGCGGTGGGGGGACAGGGCGAGAAAAACTGTTTTTT,TRBD1,TRBV2,few,TRBJ1-4
CASSLTRTGAIYGYTF,TGTGCCAGCAGTTTGACTCGGACAGGGGCAATCTATGGCTACACCTTC,TRBD1,TRBV27,.,TRBJ1-2
CASSLAGVDTDTQYF,TGTGCCAGCAGCTTGGCCGGGGTTGACACAGATACGCAGTATTTT,.,TRBV7-2,.,TRBJ2-3
CASSLTEIEAFF,TGTGCCAGCAGCCTCACAGAGATTGAAGCTTTCTTT,.,TRBV7-9,.,TRBJ1-1
CASSQRGRVNQPQHF,TGTGCCAGCAGCCAGAGAGGGAGGGTCAATCAGCCCCAGCATTTT,.,TRBV3-1/TRBV3-2,.,TRBJ1-5
CASSWGTGDYGYTF,TGCGCCAGCAGCTGGGGGACAGGGGACTATGGCTACACCTTC,TRBD1,TRBV5-1,.,TRBJ1-2
CASSLAAGGQPQHF,TGTGCCAGCAGCTTAGCGGCAGGGGGGCAGCCCCAGCATTTT,TRBD1,TRBV7-9,.,TRBJ1-5